Shown below are 7 T cell receptor beta chains from a single sample sequenced in a study of shared clonotypes between healthy human individuals. The method was immunoSEQ multiplex PCR; TCRdb's version includes in-frame clones alone and lacks a portion of them. The sample carries 1.6 million or so clones, roughly 95% recorded once. Sequenced sample: naive CD4+ T cells sorted from blood. Subset given: CD45RA+ positively selected. The receptor set was obtained from a man aged 30-40 years in good health.

The chain links TRBV9 to TRBJ2-1; D is undetermined. This CDR3 is built from 14 residues. V lost 0 bases, J lost 4 bases, and 8 bases lay in between. Germline V gene lookup returns CDR1 SGDLS and CDR2 YYNGEE. The CDR3 is CASSVVGRYNEQFF. DNA for the CDR3: TGTGCCAGCAGCGTAGTGGGCAGGTACAATGAGCAGTTCTTC.

This chain uses TRBV5-1 with TRBJ2-5; D unclear. V was clipped by 1 base and J by 4 bases, with 11 bases between them. Per the germline V gene, CDR1 is SGHRS and CDR2 is YFSETQ. The CDR3 runs 14 residues. The chain's CDR3 is CASSLKLWGETQYF. For the CDR3, the DNA is TGCGCCAGCAGCTTGAAACTGTGGGGAGAGACCCAGTACTTC.

The rearrangement uses TRBV14 and TRBJ2-7; D remains ambiguous. CDR3 length: 15 amino acids. Trimming took off 0 bases at V and 4 bases at J, with 13 bases between the two ends. Germline V gene data show CDR1 as SGHDN and CDR2 as FVKESK. CDR3 in amino acids: CASSQDPAREYEQYF. CDR3 sequence (DNA): TGTGCCAGCAGCCAAGATCCAGCGAGAGAATACGAGCAGTACTTC.

The CDR3 bases are TGTGCCAGCTCACCACAGGCCGTGAACACTGAAGCTTTCTTT. Protein: CASSPQAVNTEAFF. The chain links TRBV18 to TRBJ1-1; no clear D. The CDR3 is 14 residues long. Looked up from germline, CDR1 is KGHSH and CDR2 is LQKENI. Trimming pared 1 base from V and 0 bases from J, leaving 6 bases between.

The V gene is TRBV5-4, the J gene TRBJ2-7; 7 bases are shared with TRBD1. Trimming took 3 bases from V and 0 from J; bases not matched to a gene: 6. This CDR3 has 15 amino acids. CDR1 and CDR2 (germline): SGHNT, YYREEE (reference sequence). The DNA for the CDR3 is TGTGCCAGCAGCTCTCAGACAGGGTTCTCCTACGAGCAGTACTTC. Translating gives CASSSQTGFSYEQYF. Full variable domain (remainder filled in from reference TRBV5-4 and TRBJ2-7): ETGVTQSPTHLIKTRGQQVTLRCSSQSGHNTVSWYQQALGQGPQFIFQYYREEENGRGNFPPRFSGLQFPNYSSELNVNALELDDSALYLCASSSQTGFSYEQYFGPGTRLTVT.

V usage is TRBV28 and J usage is TRBJ1-4; D unresolved. This CDR3 contains 13 residues. Germline V gene lookup returns CDR1 MDHEN and CDR2 SYDVKM. The V end lost 6 bases, the J end lost 5 bases, and 10 bases lay between the germline ends. Here the CDR3 reads CASRLPENEKLFF. CDR3 sequence (DNA): TGTGCCAGCAGGCTCCCCGAAAATGAAAAACTGTTTTTT.

Details on this clone: One end of the junction is discordant with germline, which a read error may explain. The chain couples TRBV10-3 to TRBJ2-7; 8 positions match TRBD2. The CDR3 loop spans 12 amino acids. Germline V gives CDR1 ENHRY, CDR2 SYGVKD. The CDR3 sequence: CAISDQSGRRHF. The CDR3 DNA is TGTGCCATCAGTGATCAGAGCGGGAGAAGACACTTC.